Shown below are 30 T cell receptor beta chains from a single sample sequenced in a study of Ad26.COV2.S vaccination and SARS-CoV-2 variants (dated by TCRdb to 2020 to 2023). Sample treatment or condition, as interpreted from the label and publication: roughly 20 received Ad26.COV2.S at low or high dose, single or two shots; about five received placebo; per-sample allocation not given. For vaccine and placebo recipients, the sequenced repertoires came from samples collected on day 63 after the first injection. Receptor amplification or capture employed the immunoSEQ multiplex PCR assay. Sourced from immuneACCESS, this table was stored by TCRdb with only in-frame sequences that have V and J called. A share of the clones is absent; for the studies checked, an unresolved V gene accounts for under half, and the remainder has no known explanation. For this sample the table gives 200,000 to 300,000 clones, of which roughly 90% were detected only once. About 11% of the sample comes from the top ten.

The sequenced sample was peripheral blood, obtained in a trial of Ad26.COV2.S vaccine versus placebo. These receptors came from a person aged 18 to 65 who received the Ad26.COV2.S COVID-19 vaccine or a placebo.

V is TRBV18 and J is TRBJ1-3, with TRBD1 identical over 7 bases. There are 16 residues in the CDR3. Trimming took 0 bases from V and 2 from J; bases not matched to a gene: 4. Germline assignment: CDR1 KGHSH and CDR2 LQKENI. DNA for the CDR3: TGTGCCAGCTCACCACCACAGGGGTCGACTGGAAACACCATATATTTT. Translated, it gives CASSPPQGSTGNTIYF.

CDR3 sequence reads: CASSYGQGGELFF. The CDR3, as DNA: TGTGCCAGCAGTTACGGCCAGGGCGGGGAGCTGTTTTTT. The rearrangement links TRBV6-5 to TRBJ2-2; a possible D gene is TRBD1 (5 bases). The CDR3 runs 13 residues. Germline V CDR1 and CDR2: MNHEY, SVGAGI. Trimming removed 2 bases from V and 7 bases from J, with 8 bases in between.

The chain couples TRBV7-2 to TRBJ2-1; the D is unclear. Germline loops: CDR1 SGHTA, CDR2 FQGNSA. Trimming removed 4 bases at V and 10 bases at J, with 14 bases between. This CDR3 is built from 13 residues. CDR3 nucleotide sequence: TGTGCCAGCAGCTACCGGGCCCGGCGAGAGCAGTTCTTC. Its protein is CASSYRARREQFF.

The chain is built from TRBV5-6 and TRBJ1-5, with D possibly TRBD1 on 5 matching bases. The length of the CDR3 is 14 residues. V was shortened by 3 bases and J by 4 bases, with 11 bases between the two germline ends. The germline CDR1 and CDR2 sequences are SGHDT and YYEEEE. The CDR3: CASSSGSLNQPQHF. For the CDR3, the DNA is TGTGCCAGCAGCTCAGGGTCTTTAAATCAGCCCCAGCATTTT.

This chain connects TRBV7-9 to TRBJ2-1; TRBD2 matches at 11 bases. The CDR3 contains 18 residues. The J segment lost 2 bases and the V segment lost 5 bases, leaving 11 bases of the junction unmatched. CDR1 is SEHNR, CDR2 FQNEAQ, per germline (reference sequence). The CDR3 sequence: CASSPQGLAGRPYNEQFF. The CDR3 DNA follows: TGTGCCAGCAGCCCGCAAGGACTAGCGGGTCGACCCTACAATGAGCAGTTCTTC.

The rearrangement links TRBV5-4 to TRBJ2-1; the match to TRBD1 covers 7 bases. Trimming cost V 0 bases and J 8 bases; bases outside gene matches: 11. Per germline, CDR1 SGHNT and CDR2 YYREEE (reference sequence). The CDR3 has 16 residues. The CDR3 DNA reads TGTGCCAGCAGCTTGGCCGAAAGGACAGGCAACGATGAGCAGTTCTTC. Its translation: CASSLAERTGNDEQFF. Full variable domain (rest looked up from reference TRBV5-4 and TRBJ2-1): ETGVTQSPTHLIKTRGQQVTLRCSSQSGHNTVSWYQQALGQGPQFIFQYYREEENGRGNFPPRFSGLQFPNYSSELNVNALELDDSALYLCASSLAERTGNDEQFFGPGTRLTVL.

This clone has at least ten counts. The chain recombines TRBV28 with TRBJ1-2, with D maybe TRBD1 (5 bases). CDR3 size: 14 residues. V was pared by 4 bases and J by 4 bases, with 13 bases between. Germline V gene data show CDR1 as MDHEN and CDR2 as SYDVKM. CDR3 nucleotide sequence: TGTGCCAGCAGTTCACGGGACCGGACCTATGGCTACACCTTC. Amino acids: CASSSRDRTYGYTF.

The chain recombines TRBV5-6 with TRBJ1-2; 7 nucleotides agree with TRBD1. Germline-derived CDR1 and CDR2 are SGHDT and YYEEEE. CDR3 length equals 14 residues. V was pared by 2 bases and J by 5 bases, with 6 bases of the junction left unmatched. The CDR3 protein is CASSFDRVAYGYTF. The DNA of the CDR3 is TGTGCCAGCAGCTTTGACAGGGTGGCGTATGGCTACACCTTC.

The genes are TRBV6-6 and TRBJ2-7; 8 nucleotides match TRBD1. This CDR3 spans 15 amino acids. Germline loops: CDR1 MNHNY, CDR2 SVGAGI (reference sequence). Losses at the gene ends were 3 bases for V and 2 bases for J; bases not matched to a gene: 6. The DNA for the CDR3 is TGTGCCAGCAGTTATCCACGGGACAGGCCCTACGAGCAGTACTTC. Amino acid sequence: CASSYPRDRPYEQYF.

The chain links TRBV24-1 to TRBJ2-1, with TRBD2 matching 14 bases. V lost 3 bases to trimming and J lost 4 bases; unmatched junction nucleotides: 1. Germline CDR1 reads KGHDR; CDR2 reads SFDVKD. The length of the CDR3 is 16 residues. The CDR3 here is CATSDRLAGGYNEQFF. CDR3 bases: TGTGCCACCAGTGATCGACTAGCGGGAGGGTACAATGAGCAGTTCTTC.

The genes are TRBV7-2 and TRBJ2-5; D is uncertain. The V gene lost 1 base and the J gene lost 6 bases, with 12 bases spanning the gap. CDR1 SGHTA and CDR2 FQGNSA come from the germline V gene. The CDR3 totals 14 residues. DNA for the CDR3: TGTGCCAGCAGCTTAGTGCGAAAGAGGCAGACCCAGTACTTC. It translates to CASSLVRKRQTQYF.

The V gene is TRBV9, the J gene TRBJ2-1; 8 bases align to TRBD2. The CDR3 extends over 14 amino acids. Germline-derived CDR1 and CDR2 are SGDLS and YYNGEE. Trimming cost V 6 bases and J 5 bases; bases outside gene matches: 7. The DNA for the CDR3 is TGTGCCAGCACCGGACTAGCTTACGACAATGAGCAGTTCTTC. It codes for CASTGLAYDNEQFF.

Ten or more counts support this clone. The chain joins TRBV5-4 to TRBJ1-6; no clear D. V lost 0 bases, J lost 8 bases, and 15 bases lay in between. CDR3 length: 16 amino acids. CDR1 is SGHNT and CDR2 is YYREEE in the germline V gene (reference sequence). In DNA form, the CDR3 reads TGTGCCAGCAGCTTGGCCATGGGTATTGGCGATTCACCCCTCCACTTT. This codes for CASSLAMGIGDSPLHF.

The rearrangement links TRBV28 to TRBJ2-7; D not resolved. Trimming stripped 2 bases from V and 1 base from J, with 21 bases between. CDR3 length: 18 amino acids. The V gene's germline CDR1 is MDHEN and CDR2 SYDVKM. CDR3 sequence reads: CASSLIRKTLNTSYEQYF. In nucleotides, the CDR3 is TGTGCCAGCAGTTTAATACGTAAGACCCTAAACACATCCTACGAGCAGTACTTC.

The chain uses TRBV7-8 and TRBJ1-5; D is ambiguous. The CDR3 extends over 12 amino acids. V was cut by 1 base and J by 7 bases, with 5 bases left in between. From germline, CDR1 is SGHVS and CDR2 FQNEAQ. This CDR3 reads CASSLVEQPQHF. The CDR3 region has the DNA TGTGCCAGCAGCTTAGTCGAGCAGCCCCAGCATTTT.

The rearrangement joins TRBV6-2 or TRBV6-3 to TRBJ1-2; D call uncertain. V shed 2 bases and J shed 8 bases, with 6 bases lying between them. Germline loops: CDR1 MNHEY, CDR2 SVGEGT. This CDR3 is built from 11 residues. The CDR3 DNA reads as TGTGCCAGCAGTTACGGGAAAGGCTACACCTTC. Translating gives CASSYGKGYTF.

The chain has TRBV28 and TRBJ2-7; the D gene is possibly TRBD1 (5 bases). In germline, CDR1 is MDHEN, CDR2 SYDVKM. V was pared by 10 bases and J by 0 bases, with 10 bases between. The CDR3 contains 12 residues. The CDR3 region has the DNA TGTGCCATCCAGACAGCCTCCTACGAGCAGTACTTC. Translation: CAIQTASYEQYF.

This chain links TRBV28 with TRBJ2-7, with a weak D call TRBD1 (6 bases). V lost 6 bases to trimming and J lost 6 bases, with 21 bases between them. Germline V gives CDR1 MDHEN, CDR2 SYDVKM. CDR3 length: 15 amino acids. In nucleotides, the CDR3 is TGTGCCAGCAGGCTATTCACGGGACAAACTTCCGAGCAGTACTTC. It codes for CASRLFTGQTSEQYF.

V and J are TRBV5-6 and TRBJ2-1; D perhaps matches TRBD1 (6 bases). The V end was cut by 1 base, the J end by 4 bases, with 18 bases between. CDR1 is SGHDT and CDR2 is YYEEEE in the germline V gene. CDR3 length equals 17 residues. The CDR3 loop is CASSLWPPGQGYNEQFF. CDR3 sequence (DNA): TGTGCCAGCAGCTTGTGGCCCCCGGGACAAGGGTACAATGAGCAGTTCTTC. The full variable domain, with the rest looked up from reference TRBV5-6 and TRBJ2-1, is DAGVTQSPTHLIKTRGQQVTLRCSPKSGHDTVSWYQQALGQGPQFIFQYYEEEERQRGNFPDRFSGHQFPNYSSELNVNALLLGDSALYLCASSLWPPGQGYNEQFFGPGTRLTVL.

The chain couples TRBV28 to TRBJ2-2, with D possibly matching TRBD1 (6 bases). The CDR3 sequence is 13 residues long. Between the trimmed V and J ends, which lost 7 bases and 7 bases, there was a span of 13 bases. Germline CDR1 MDHEN, CDR2 SYDVKM. The CDR3 DNA reads as TGTGCCAGCAAACGGCGAGGGGGCGGGGAGCTGTTTTTT. This translates into CASKRRGGGELFF. Complete variable domain (other parts from reference TRBV28 and TRBJ2-2): DVKVTQSSRYLVKRTGEKVFLECVQDMDHENMFWYRQDPGLGLRLIYFSYDVKMKEKGDIPEGYSVSREKKERFSLILESASTNQTSMYLCASKRRGGGELFFGEGSRLTVL.

The genes are TRBV28 and TRBJ2-1, with 11 bases fitting TRBD2. The CDR3 contains 15 residues. CDR1 and CDR2 from the germline V gene are MDHEN and SYDVKM. With V trimmed by 7 bases and J by 7 bases, 9 bases remained unmatched. CDR3: CASIPGTSGSNEQFF. Written as DNA, the CDR3 is TGTGCCAGCATACCCGGGACTAGCGGCTCTAATGAGCAGTTCTTC.

The rearrangement joins TRBV30 to TRBJ2-7; D could derive from TRBD1 or TRBD2 (5 bases each). Germline V gene data show CDR1 as GTSNPN and CDR2 as SVGIG (reference sequence). This CDR3 comprises 11 residues. V lost 6 bases and J lost 2, with 8 bases in between. The CDR3 DNA reads TGTGCCTGCGGGACCCCCTACGAGCAGTACTTC. This codes for CACGTPYEQYF.

The rearrangement uses TRBV15 and TRBJ2-3; 7 nucleotides agree with TRBD2. V was pared by 1 base and J by 3 bases, with 7 bases of the junction left unmatched. Germline V CDR1 and CDR2: LNHNV, YYDKDF (reference sequence). The CDR3 consists of 16 residues. The CDR3 protein is CATSRGVGGVTDTQYF. The CDR3 DNA reads as TGTGCCACCAGCAGAGGAGTGGGAGGGGTGACAGATACGCAGTATTTT.

The chain combines TRBV7-8 with TRBJ2-1; no clear D. This CDR3 has 13 residues. Germline V gene lookup returns CDR1 SGHVS and CDR2 FQNEAQ. Between the trimmed V and J ends, which lost 2 bases and 2 bases, there was a span of 4 bases. CDR3: CASSLRTYNEQFF. The CDR3 DNA follows: TGTGCCAGCAGCTTAAGAACCTACAATGAGCAGTTCTTC.

The chain recombines TRBV18 with TRBJ2-7, with D possibly TRBD1 on 6 matching bases. V was clipped by 5 bases and J by 2 bases, with 10 bases between them. Looked up from germline, CDR1 is KGHSH and CDR2 is LQKENI. The CDR3 is 13 amino acids. The CDR3 DNA reads TGTGCCAGCTCAGAGGCAGGGGCCTACGAGCAGTACTTC. As protein: CASSEAGAYEQYF.

This clone was seen a single time. V is TRBV4-3 and J is TRBJ2-1; 10 nucleotides match TRBD2. Trimming at V came to 2 bases and at J to 7 bases, leaving 11 bases not matched to a gene. Germline loops: CDR1 LGHNA, CDR2 YSLEER. The CDR3 covers 17 residues. The chain's CDR3 is CASSQRSLAGEGNEQFF. In nucleotides, the CDR3 is TGCGCCAGCAGCCAACGGTCGCTAGCGGGAGAGGGGAATGAGCAGTTCTTC.

The chain employs TRBV28 and TRBJ1-4; 9 positions match TRBD1. Germline assignment: CDR1 MDHEN and CDR2 SYDVKM. This CDR3 is 13 amino acids long. Unmatched junction bases numbered 8, after V lost 10 bases and J lost 8 bases. This CDR3 is CATEGTGREKLFF. DNA of the CDR3: TGTGCCACCGAGGGGACAGGGAGGGAAAAACTGTTTTTT. Full variable domain (missing parts from reference TRBV28 and TRBJ1-4): DVKVTQSSRYLVKRTGEKVFLECVQDMDHENMFWYRQDPGLGLRLIYFSYDVKMKEKGDIPEGYSVSREKKERFSLILESASTNQTSMYLCATEGTGREKLFFGSGTQLSVL.

The chain uses TRBV13 and TRBJ2-2; D ambiguous. V was pared by 5 bases and J by 6 bases, with 10 bases between. From germline, CDR1 is PRHDT and CDR2 FYEKMQ (reference sequence). CDR3 size: 13 residues. CDR3 sequence reads: CASSHRWSGELFF. CDR3 in DNA: TGTGCCAGCAGCCATCGGTGGTCCGGGGAGCTGTTTTTT. The full variable domain, in which reference TRBV13 and TRBJ2-2 provide the parts outside the CDR3, is AAGVIQSPRHLIKEKRETATLKCYPIPRHDTVYWYQQGPGQDPQFLISFYEKMQSDKGSIPDRFSAQQFSDYHSELNMSSLELGDSALYFCASSHRWSGELFFGEGSRLTVL.

J is TRBJ2-7 and V is TRBV30, with 11 positions matching TRBD1. Germline V lookup: CDR1 GTSNPN, CDR2 SVGIG (reference sequence). Trimming removed 0 bases from V and 6 bases from J; junction bases left unmatched: 1. The CDR3 consists of 13 residues. The CDR3 sequence is CAWSVGTGGEQYF. The DNA for the CDR3 is TGTGCCTGGAGTGTAGGGACAGGGGGCGAGCAGTACTTC.

The V and J genes are TRBV3-1 (or the pseudogene TRBV3-2) and TRBJ2-7, with 9 bases identical to TRBD1. Trimming at V came to 4 bases and at J to 4 bases, leaving 8 bases not matched to a gene. Germline CDR1 reads LGHDT; CDR2 reads YNNKEL (reference sequence). The CDR3 contains 15 residues. The DNA for the CDR3 is TGTGCCAGCAGCCTAGGAGCCGGGACAGGGTACGAGCAGTACTTC. This sequence encodes CASSLGAGTGYEQYF.